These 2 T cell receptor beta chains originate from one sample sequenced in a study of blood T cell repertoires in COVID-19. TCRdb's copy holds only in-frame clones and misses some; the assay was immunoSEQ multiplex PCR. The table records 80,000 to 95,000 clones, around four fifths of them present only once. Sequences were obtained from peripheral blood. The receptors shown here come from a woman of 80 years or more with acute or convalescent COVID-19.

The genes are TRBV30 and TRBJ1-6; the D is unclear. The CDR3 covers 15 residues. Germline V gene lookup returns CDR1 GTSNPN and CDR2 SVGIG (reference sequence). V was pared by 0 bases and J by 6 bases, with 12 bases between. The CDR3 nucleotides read TGTGCCTGGAGTGTAGGAGGCACTGGTAATTCACCCCTCCACTTT. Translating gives CAWSVGGTGNSPLHF. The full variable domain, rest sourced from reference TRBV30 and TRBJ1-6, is SQTIHQWPATLVQPVGSPLSLECTVEGTSNPNLYWYRQAAGRGLQLLFYSVGIGQISSEVPQNLSASRPQDRQFILSSKKLLLSDSGFYLCAWSVGGTGNSPLHFGNGTRLTVT.

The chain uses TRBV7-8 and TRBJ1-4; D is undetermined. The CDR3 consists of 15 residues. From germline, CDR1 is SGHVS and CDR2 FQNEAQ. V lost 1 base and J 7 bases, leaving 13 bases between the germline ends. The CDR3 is CASSLGRVEGEKLFF. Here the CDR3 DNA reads TGTGCCAGCAGCTTAGGACGGGTGGAGGGTGAAAAACTGTTTTTT.